The 20 T cell receptor beta chains below all came from one sample that was sequenced in a study of CD8 T cells in Susac syndrome. RNA, at roughly 0.45 to 1 ug, was reverse transcribed with random hexamers. Via MiXCR, TCRdb re-called the immunoSEQ multiplex PCR reads, giving one row per CDR3 protein. This table holds some 130,000 distinct CDR3 sequences, around 95% found once. The source material was CD8+ T cells from PBMCs. These receptors were taken from a human donor with Susac syndrome.

The CDR3: CATQGQIYEQYF. The CDR3 DNA follows: TGTGCCACACAAGGACAGATTTACGAGCAGTACTTC. The chain has TRBV2 and TRBJ2-7; a possible D gene is TRBD1 (6 bases). The V gene lost 10 bases and the J gene lost 4 bases, with 14 bases spanning the gap. The CDR3 runs 12 residues. Germline CDR1 and CDR2: SNHLY and FYNNEI.

The V and J genes are TRBV5-1 and TRBJ2-1; D is unresolved. Germline-derived CDR1 and CDR2 are SGHRS and YFSETQ. CDR3 length: 16 amino acids. Between the trimmed V and J ends, which lost 1 base and 4 bases, there was a span of 15 bases. The DNA for the CDR3 is TGCGCCAGCAGCTTGCCTCAGGTCGGTGGGTACAATGAGCAGTTCTTC. As protein: CASSLPQVGGYNEQFF.

The chain is built from TRBV29-1 and TRBJ2-3, with D perhaps TRBD2 (6 bases). V was pared by 5 bases and J by 1 base, with 10 bases between. Germline-derived CDR1 and CDR2 are SQVTM and ANQGSEA. The CDR3 is made up of 13 amino acids. The CDR3 sequence: CSVWRGGTDTQYF. As DNA, the CDR3 is TGCAGCGTTTGGCGGGGAGGCACAGATACGCAGTATTTT.

Here the CDR3 DNA reads TGTGCCAGCAGCTTGCCCGTGGACAGACGAACAATACAAGAGACCCAGTACTTC. Protein sequence: CASSLPVDRRTIQETQYF. This chain joins TRBV5-4 and TRBJ2-5; TRBD1 is a possible D gene (6 bases). The CDR3 length is 18 residues. Germline V CDR1 and CDR2: SGHNT, YYREEE (reference sequence). V lost 1 base, J lost 2 bases, and 21 bases lay in between.

This chain joins TRBV5-5 and TRBJ2-7; the match to TRBD1 covers 9 bases. This CDR3 is 14 amino acids long. Per the germline V gene, CDR1 is SGHKS and CDR2 is YYEKEE (reference sequence). J was trimmed by 3 bases and V by 3 bases; bases with no gene match: 4. The CDR3 loop reads CASSSRGQGYEQYF. As DNA, the CDR3 is TGTGCCAGCAGCTCTCGGGGACAGGGCTACGAGCAGTACTTC.

The CDR3 loop reads CASSEDSGSGNEQFF. DNA of the CDR3: TGTGCCAGCAGTGAAGACAGCGGGAGCGGCAATGAGCAGTTCTTC. This rearrangement joins TRBV2 to TRBJ2-1, with TRBD2 matching over 8 bases. The CDR3 has 15 amino acids. Germline values: CDR1 SNHLY, CDR2 FYNNEI. V lost 1 base, J lost 6 bases, and 5 bases stayed unmatched.

This chain uses TRBV20-1 with TRBJ1-1; D is possibly TRBD1 (5 bases). The length of the CDR3 is 14 residues. Germline V gene sequence: CDR1 DFQATT, CDR2 SNEGSKA (reference sequence). The ends were cut back, 3 bases at V and 5 bases at J, with 16 bases in the middle. The DNA for the CDR3 is TGCAGTGCTAGGCCGGGACTGGGAAGGACTGAAGCTTTCTTT. Translation: CSARPGLGRTEAFF.

The chain links TRBV7-9 to TRBJ1-1, with a weak D call TRBD1 (6 bases). This CDR3 is built from 15 residues. Germline-derived CDR1 and CDR2 are SEHNR and FQNEAQ (reference sequence). The CDR3 DNA reads as TGTTTAGGGGGTCCAAAGGTCCTCATGAACACTGAAGCTTTCTTT. Translating it yields CLGGPKVLMNTEAFF.

The chain carries TRBV28 and TRBJ2-7; 8 bases fit TRBD1. The CDR3 has 13 amino acids. Germline trimming cut 11 bases from V and 3 bases from J; bases unmatched to any gene: 9. Germline CDR1 and CDR2: MDHEN and SYDVKM. This CDR3 is CACLGTGIYEQYF. The CDR3 DNA follows: TGTGCCTGCCTGGGGACAGGTATCTACGAGCAGTACTTC. The full variable domain, with the rest looked up from reference TRBV28 and TRBJ2-7, is DVKVTQSSRYLVKRTGEKVFLECVQDMDHENMFWYRQDPGLGLRLIYFSYDVKMKEKGDIPEGYSVSREKKERFSLILESASTNQTSMYLCACLGTGIYEQYFGPGTRLTVT.

The V and J genes are TRBV9 and TRBJ2-5; D uncertain. Trimming shortened V by 4 bases and J by 4 bases, and 14 bases separated the two germline ends. The CDR3 covers 14 residues. In germline, CDR1 is SGDLS, CDR2 YYNGEE. In nucleotides, the CDR3 is TGTGCCAGCAGCACGAGCACCGGAAGAGAGACCCAGTACTTC. Its protein is CASSTSTGRETQYF. Based on the CDR3 plus reference TRBV9 and TRBJ2-5, the full variable domain is DSGVTQTPKHLITATGQRVTLRCSPRSGDLSVYWYQQSLDQGLQFLIQYYNGEERAKGNILERFSAQQFPDLHSELNLSSLELGDSALYFCASSTSTGRETQYFGPGTRLLVL.

This clonotype appeared a few times. The rearrangement uses TRBV9 and TRBJ1-2; D gene uncertain. V was clipped by 1 base and J by 4 bases, with 20 bases between them. Germline CDR1 reads SGDLS; CDR2 reads YYNGEE. The CDR3 is made up of 17 amino acids. The CDR3 DNA sequence: TGTGCCAGCAGCGTAACGTTTAGGACCCTCGAGGGCTATGGCTACACCTTC. Translated: CASSVTFRTLEGYGYTF.

The chain uses TRBV27 and TRBJ2-5; D is unresolved. Germline-derived CDR1 and CDR2 are MNHEY and SMNVEV (reference sequence). The CDR3 has 15 amino acids. Trimming removed 1 base at V and 2 bases at J, with 11 bases between. The CDR3 DNA sequence: TGTGCCAGCAGTTTATTTCCGCGGCTGCAAGAGACCCAGTACTTC. This gives the protein CASSLFPRLQETQYF.

The gene calls are TRBV7-8 and TRBJ1-2, with TRBD1 as a possible D gene (5 bases). The CDR3 loop spans 15 amino acids. The V and J ends lost 4 bases and 6 bases respectively, with 18 bases between them. CDR1 is SGHVS and CDR2 is FQNEAQ in the germline V gene. This CDR3 is CASSSLGGKAHGYTF. CDR3 nucleotide sequence: TGTGCCAGCAGCTCCCTCGGGGGTAAGGCGCATGGCTACACCTTC.

The CDR3 loop is CASNREGQNEQFF. The CDR3 bases are TGTGCCAGCAACCGGGAGGGCCAGAATGAGCAGTTCTTC. This chain links TRBV6-1 with TRBJ2-1; 8 nucleotides line up with TRBD2. The CDR3 has 13 residues. With V trimmed by 7 bases and J by 7 bases, 6 bases remained unmatched. Looked up from germline, CDR1 is MNHNS and CDR2 is SASEGT.

The V and J genes are TRBV28 and TRBJ2-3; no reliable D call. CDR1 is MDHEN, CDR2 SYDVKM, per germline. Trimming removed 6 bases from V and 6 bases from J, with 10 bases in between. The CDR3 has 12 residues. The CDR3: CASSPQVDTQYF. The CDR3 bases are TGTGCCAGCAGCCCCCAAGTGGATACGCAGTATTTT.

The rearrangement joins TRBV4-1 to TRBJ1-4; no clear D. Germline-derived CDR1 and CDR2 are MGHRA and YSYEKL. V was trimmed by 8 bases and J by 1 base, leaving 17 bases between them. The CDR3 runs 16 residues. CDR3 nucleotide sequence: TGCGCCAGCTCCACGGGTGGCGACCTAACTAATGAAAAACTGTTTTTT. Translating gives CASSTGGDLTNEKLFF.

The J gene is TRBJ2-5, the V gene TRBV24-1; D is perhaps TRBD2 (6 bases). The CDR3 runs 13 residues. Trimming pared 9 bases from V and 5 bases from J, leaving 15 bases between. The V gene's germline CDR1 is KGHDR and CDR2 SFDVKD. In nucleotides, the CDR3 is TGTGCCACCTCTGGGACTGCTGAGGAGACCCAGTACTTC. Its translation is CATSGTAEETQYF.

V is TRBV20-1 and J is TRBJ2-6; no firm D call. The CDR3 loop spans 14 amino acids. Germline V lookup: CDR1 DFQATT, CDR2 SNEGSKA (reference sequence). V was cut by 5 bases and J by 0 bases, with 8 bases left in between. The CDR3 reads CSAPVVSGANVLTF. The DNA for the CDR3 is TGCAGTGCTCCAGTGGTCTCTGGGGCCAACGTCCTGACTTTC.

The V gene is TRBV19, the J gene TRBJ2-5; 7 bases align to TRBD2. V trimming: 3 bases; J trimming: 2 bases; junction bases outside the gene matches: 3. The germline V gene has CDR1 LNHDA and CDR2 SQIVND (reference sequence). This CDR3 is 14 amino acids long. CDR3 amino acids: CASSIPSGQETQYF. As DNA, the CDR3 is TGTGCCAGTAGTATCCCTAGCGGACAAGAGACCCAGTACTTC.

V gene TRBV15 combines with J gene TRBJ2-3; D assignment may be TRBD1 or TRBD2 (5 bases each). CDR1 is LNHNV and CDR2 is YYDKDF in the germline V gene (reference sequence). V gave up 5 bases and J gave up 2 bases, with 14 bases separating them. The CDR3 contains 15 residues. The CDR3 sequence is CATSPRDPYTDTQYF. The CDR3, as DNA: TGTGCCACCAGCCCACGGGACCCCTACACAGATACGCAGTATTTT. Supplemented by reference TRBV15 and TRBJ2-3, the full variable domain reads DAMVIQNPRYQVTQFGKPVTLSCSQTLNHNVMYWYQQKSSQAPKLLFHYYDKDFNNEADTPDNFQSRRPNTSFCFLDIRSPGLGDTAMYLCATSPRDPYTDTQYFGPGTRLTVL.